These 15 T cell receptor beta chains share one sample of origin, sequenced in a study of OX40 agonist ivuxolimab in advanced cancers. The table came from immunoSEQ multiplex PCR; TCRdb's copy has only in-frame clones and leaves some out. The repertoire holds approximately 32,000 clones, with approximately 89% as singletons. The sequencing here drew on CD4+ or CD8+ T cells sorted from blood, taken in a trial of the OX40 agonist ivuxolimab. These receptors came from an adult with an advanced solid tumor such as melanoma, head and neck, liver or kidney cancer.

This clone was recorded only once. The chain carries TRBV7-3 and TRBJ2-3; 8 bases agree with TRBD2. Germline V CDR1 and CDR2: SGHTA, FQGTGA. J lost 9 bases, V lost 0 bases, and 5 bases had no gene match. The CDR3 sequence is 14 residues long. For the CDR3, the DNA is TGTGCCAGCAGCTTAACCGGGACTAGTCCGACGCAGTATTTT. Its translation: CASSLTGTSPTQYF. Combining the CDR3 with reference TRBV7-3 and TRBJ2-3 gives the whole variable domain GAGVSQTPSNKVTEKGKYVELRCDPISGHTALYWYRQSLGQGPEFLIYFQGTGAADDSGLPNDRFFAVRPEGSVSTLKIQRTERGDSAVYLCASSLTGTSPTQYFGPGTRLTVL.

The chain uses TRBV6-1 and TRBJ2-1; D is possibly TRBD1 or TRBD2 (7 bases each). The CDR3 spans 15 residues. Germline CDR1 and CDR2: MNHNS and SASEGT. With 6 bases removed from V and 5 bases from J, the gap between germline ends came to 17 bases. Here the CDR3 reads CASRGGTAGDNEQFF. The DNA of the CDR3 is TGTGCCAGCAGGGGAGGGACAGCCGGAGACAATGAGCAGTTCTTC.

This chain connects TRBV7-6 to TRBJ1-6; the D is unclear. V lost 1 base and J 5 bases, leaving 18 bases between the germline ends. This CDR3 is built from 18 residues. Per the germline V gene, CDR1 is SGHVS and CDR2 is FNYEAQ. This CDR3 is CASSLVGCPPLNNSPLHF. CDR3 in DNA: TGTGCCAGCAGCTTAGTCGGTTGCCCCCCTCTAAATAATTCACCCCTCCACTTT.

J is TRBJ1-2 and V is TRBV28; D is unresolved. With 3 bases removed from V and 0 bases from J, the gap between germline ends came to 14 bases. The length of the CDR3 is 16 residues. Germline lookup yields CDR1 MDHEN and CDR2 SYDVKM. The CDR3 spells CASSLLGQRTNYGYTF. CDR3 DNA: TGTGCCAGCAGTTTGCTAGGGCAGCGAACTAACTATGGCTACACCTTC.

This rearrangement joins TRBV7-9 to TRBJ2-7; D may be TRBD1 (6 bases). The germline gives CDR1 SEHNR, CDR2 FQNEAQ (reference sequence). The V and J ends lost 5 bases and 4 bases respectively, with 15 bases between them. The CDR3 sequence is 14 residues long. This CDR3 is CASSPRGGFYEQYF. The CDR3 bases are TGTGCCAGCAGCCCCAGGGGTGGGTTTTACGAGCAGTACTTC. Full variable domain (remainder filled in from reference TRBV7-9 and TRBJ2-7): DTGVSQNPRHKITKRGQNVTFRCDPISEHNRLYWYRQTLGQGPEFLTYFQNEAQLEKSRLLSDRFSAERPKGSFSTLEIQRTEQGDSAMYLCASSPRGGFYEQYFGPGTRLTVT.

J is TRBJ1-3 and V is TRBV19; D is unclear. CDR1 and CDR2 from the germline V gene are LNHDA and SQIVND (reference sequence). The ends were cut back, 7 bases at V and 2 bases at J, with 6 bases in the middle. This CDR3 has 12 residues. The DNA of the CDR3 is TGTGCCAGTACCGGGGCTGGAAACACCATATATTTT. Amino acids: CASTGAGNTIYF.

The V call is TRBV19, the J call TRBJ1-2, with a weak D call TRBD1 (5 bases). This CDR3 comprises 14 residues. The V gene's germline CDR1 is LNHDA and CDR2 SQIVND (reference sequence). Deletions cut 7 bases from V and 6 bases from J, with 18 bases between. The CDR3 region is CASTMTGTRHGYTF. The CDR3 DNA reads TGTGCCAGTACGATGACGGGGACGCGGCATGGCTACACCTTC.

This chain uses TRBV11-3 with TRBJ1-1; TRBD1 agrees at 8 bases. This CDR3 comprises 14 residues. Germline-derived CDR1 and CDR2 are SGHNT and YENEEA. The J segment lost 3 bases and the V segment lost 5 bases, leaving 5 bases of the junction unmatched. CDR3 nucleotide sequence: TGTGCCAGCAGCGTTACAGGGGGTTACACTGAAGCTTTCTTT. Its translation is CASSVTGGYTEAFF.

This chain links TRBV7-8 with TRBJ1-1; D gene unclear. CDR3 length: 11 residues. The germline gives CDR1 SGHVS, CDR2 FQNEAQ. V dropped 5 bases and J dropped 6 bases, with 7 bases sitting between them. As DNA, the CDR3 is TGTGCCAGCAGCAGGGTTTCTGAAGCTTTCTTT. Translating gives CASSRVSEAFF.

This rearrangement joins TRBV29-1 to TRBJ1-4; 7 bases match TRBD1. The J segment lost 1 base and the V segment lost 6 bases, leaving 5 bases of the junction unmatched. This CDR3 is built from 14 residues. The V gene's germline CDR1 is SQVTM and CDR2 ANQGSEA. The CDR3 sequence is CSVRQGVTNEKLFF. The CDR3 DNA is TGCAGCGTAAGACAGGGCGTAACTAATGAAAAACTGTTTTTT.

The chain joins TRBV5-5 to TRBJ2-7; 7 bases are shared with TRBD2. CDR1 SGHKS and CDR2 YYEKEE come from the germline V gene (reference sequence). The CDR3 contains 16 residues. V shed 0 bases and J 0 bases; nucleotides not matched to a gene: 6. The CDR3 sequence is CASSLGPSGSSYEQYF. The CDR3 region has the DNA TGTGCCAGCAGCTTGGGGCCTAGCGGATCCTCCTACGAGCAGTACTTC.

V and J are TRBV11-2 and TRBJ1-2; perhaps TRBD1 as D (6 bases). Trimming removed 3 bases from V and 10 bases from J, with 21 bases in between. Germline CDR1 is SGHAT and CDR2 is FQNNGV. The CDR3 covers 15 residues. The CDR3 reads CASSLFPPRGSIYTF. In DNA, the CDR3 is TGTGCCAGCAGCTTGTTCCCCCCCAGGGGTTCTATCTACACCTTC.

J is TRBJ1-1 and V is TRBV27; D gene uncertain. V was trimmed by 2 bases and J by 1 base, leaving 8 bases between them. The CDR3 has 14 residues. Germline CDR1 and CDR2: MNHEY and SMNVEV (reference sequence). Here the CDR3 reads CASSLNGENTEAFF. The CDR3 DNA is TGTGCCAGCAGTTTAAACGGAGAGAACACTGAAGCTTTCTTT.

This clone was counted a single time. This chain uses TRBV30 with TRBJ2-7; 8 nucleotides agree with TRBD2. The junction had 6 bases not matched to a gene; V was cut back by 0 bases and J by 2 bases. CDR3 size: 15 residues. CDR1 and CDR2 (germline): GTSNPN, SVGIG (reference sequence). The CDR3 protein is CAWSVTRGGTYEQYF. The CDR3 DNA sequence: TGTGCCTGGAGTGTTACACGGGGGGGAACCTACGAGCAGTACTTC.

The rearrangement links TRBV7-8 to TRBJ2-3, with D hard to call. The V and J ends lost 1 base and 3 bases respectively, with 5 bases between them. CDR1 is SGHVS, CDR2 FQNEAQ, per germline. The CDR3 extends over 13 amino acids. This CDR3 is CASSLDQTDTQYF. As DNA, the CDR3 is TGTGCCAGCAGCTTAGATCAGACAGATACGCAGTATTTT.